The entry below describes one T cell receptor (beta chain). Its antigen is undetermined. This sample was included in a study of shared clonotypes between healthy human individuals. Turning to the study itself: Three CD4 naive, three CD4 memory, two CD8 naive and one CD8 memory plate were used per donor.

Germline loops: CDR1 SGHDT, CDR2 YYEEEE. V dropped 2 bases and J dropped 1 base, with 9 bases sitting between them. The CDR3 sequence is 14 residues long. The assay was immunoSEQ multiplex PCR, and TCRdb's table has in-frame clones only and misses some. The sample shows about 380,000 clones, about 97% of them seen only once. Study-wide results and limits: A few donors had around 5% of their naive CD4 clonotypes in common. An anticipated effect of sequencing depth on clonotype sharing among donors was recognized.

The sequence was collected from a man aged 25-40 years in good health. The sequencing input was memory CD8+ T cells sorted from blood. Stated subset: CD45RO+ cells pooled with CCR7-negative TemRA cells. The chain carries TRBV5-6 and TRBJ2-5; D may be TRBD1 (6 bases). This chain's CDR3 is CASSLQGVQETQYF. The CDR3 coding sequence is TGTGCCAGCAGCTTACAGGGAGTCCAAGAGACCCAGTACTTC. The full variable domain, its missing parts supplied by reference TRBV5-6 and TRBJ2-5, is DAGVTQSPTHLIKTRGQQVTLRCSPKSGHDTVSWYQQALGQGPQFIFQYYEEEERQRGNFPDRFSGHQFPNYSSELNVNALLLGDSALYLCASSLQGVQETQYFGPGTRLLVL.